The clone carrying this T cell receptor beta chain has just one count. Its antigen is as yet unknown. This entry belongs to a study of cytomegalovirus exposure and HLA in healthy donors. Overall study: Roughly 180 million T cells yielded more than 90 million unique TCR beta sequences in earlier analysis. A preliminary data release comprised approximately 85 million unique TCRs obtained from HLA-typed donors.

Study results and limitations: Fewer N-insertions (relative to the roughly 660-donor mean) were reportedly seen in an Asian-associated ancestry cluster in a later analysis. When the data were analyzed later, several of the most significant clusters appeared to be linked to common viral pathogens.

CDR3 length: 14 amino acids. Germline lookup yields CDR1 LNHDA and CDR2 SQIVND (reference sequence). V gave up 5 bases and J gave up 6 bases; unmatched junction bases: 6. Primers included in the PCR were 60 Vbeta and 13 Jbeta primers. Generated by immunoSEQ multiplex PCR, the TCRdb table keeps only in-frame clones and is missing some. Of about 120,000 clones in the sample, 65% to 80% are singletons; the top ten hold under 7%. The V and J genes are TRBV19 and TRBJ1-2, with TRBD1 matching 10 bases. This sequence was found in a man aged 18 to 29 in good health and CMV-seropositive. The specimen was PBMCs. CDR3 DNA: TGTGCCAGTAGTGGGTTGACAGGGGGCAATGGCTACACCTTC. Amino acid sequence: CASSGLTGGNGYTF.